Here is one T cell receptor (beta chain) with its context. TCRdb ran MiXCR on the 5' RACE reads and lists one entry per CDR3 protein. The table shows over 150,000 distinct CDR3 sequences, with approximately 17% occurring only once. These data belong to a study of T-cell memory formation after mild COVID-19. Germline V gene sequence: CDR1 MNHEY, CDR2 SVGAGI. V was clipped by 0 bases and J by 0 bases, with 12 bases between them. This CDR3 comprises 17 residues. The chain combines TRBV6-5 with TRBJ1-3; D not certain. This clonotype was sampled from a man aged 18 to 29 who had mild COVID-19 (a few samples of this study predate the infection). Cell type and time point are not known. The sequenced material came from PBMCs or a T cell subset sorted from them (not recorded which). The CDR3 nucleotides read TGTGCCAGCAGTTACTCACACCGGGTTTCCTCTGGAAACACCATATATTTT. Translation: CASSYSHRVSSGNTIYF.